This entry is about one T cell receptor (beta chain). Its antigen is as yet unknown. Sample-barcoded 5' priming and a J-beta primer mix drove a second PCR of roughly 6 to 12 cycles. One entry per CDR3 protein results from TCRdb running MiXCR on the 5' RACE reads. This sample carries around 710,000 distinct CDR3 sequences, about 40% of them seen once, and the ten largest clones take under 25%. Every sample yielded at least 6.5 million isolated PBMCs. The data are from a study of blood T cells in healthy people across ages. At the level of the study: The capture of about one barcoded beta molecule per two T cells was achieved by template switching. General study results and limits: Per million T cells, TCR beta diversity dropped roughly linearly as age increased.

The V gene's germline CDR1 is MNHNS and CDR2 SASEGT. Trimming removed 2 bases from V and 1 base from J, with 11 bases in between. The CDR3 consists of 16 residues. Sequencing was performed on blood. The V call is TRBV6-1, the J call TRBJ1-4; no clear D. This receptor was obtained from a woman aged 55-70 years in good health. CDR3 sequence: CASSEMPGGTNEKLFF. CDR3 nucleotide sequence: TGTGCCAGCAGTGAAATGCCAGGAGGAACTAATGAAAAACTGTTTTTT.